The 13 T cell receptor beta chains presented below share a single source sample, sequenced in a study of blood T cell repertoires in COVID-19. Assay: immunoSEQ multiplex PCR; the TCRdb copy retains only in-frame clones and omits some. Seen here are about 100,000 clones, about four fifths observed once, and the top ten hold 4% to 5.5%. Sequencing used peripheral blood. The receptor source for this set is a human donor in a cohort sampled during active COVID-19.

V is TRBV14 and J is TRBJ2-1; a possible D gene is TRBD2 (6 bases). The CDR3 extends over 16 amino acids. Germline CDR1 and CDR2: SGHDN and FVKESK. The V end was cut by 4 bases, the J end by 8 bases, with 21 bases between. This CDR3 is CASSLRGAGKSDEQFF. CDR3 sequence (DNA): TGTGCCAGCAGCCTTAGAGGGGCGGGGAAGTCCGATGAGCAGTTCTTC. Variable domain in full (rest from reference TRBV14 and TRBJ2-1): EAGVTQFPSHSVIEKGQTVTLRCDPISGHDNLYWYRRVMGKEIKFLLHFVKESKQDESGMPNNRFLAERTGGTYSTLKVQPAELEDSGVYFCASSLRGAGKSDEQFFGPGTRLTVL.

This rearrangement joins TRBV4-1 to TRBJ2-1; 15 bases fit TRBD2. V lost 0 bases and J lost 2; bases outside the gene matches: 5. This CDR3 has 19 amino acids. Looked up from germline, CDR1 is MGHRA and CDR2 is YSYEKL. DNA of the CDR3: TGCGCCAGCAGCCAAGATAGGACTAGCGGGAGGGGAACCTACAATGAGCAGTTCTTC. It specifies CASSQDRTSGRGTYNEQFF.

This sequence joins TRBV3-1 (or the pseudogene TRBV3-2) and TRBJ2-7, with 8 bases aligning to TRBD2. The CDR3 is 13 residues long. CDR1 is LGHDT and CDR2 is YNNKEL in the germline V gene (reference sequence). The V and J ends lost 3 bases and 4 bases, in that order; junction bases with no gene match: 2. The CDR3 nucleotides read TGTGCCAGCAGCCACAGCGGGAGTTACGAGCAGTACTTC. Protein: CASSHSGSYEQYF.

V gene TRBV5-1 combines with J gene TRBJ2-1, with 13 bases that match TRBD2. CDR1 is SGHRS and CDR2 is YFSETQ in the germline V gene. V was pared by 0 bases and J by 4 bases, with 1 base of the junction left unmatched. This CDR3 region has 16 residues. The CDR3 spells CASSLGTSGGYNEQFF. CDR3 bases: TGCGCCAGCAGCTTGGGGACTAGCGGGGGATACAATGAGCAGTTCTTC.

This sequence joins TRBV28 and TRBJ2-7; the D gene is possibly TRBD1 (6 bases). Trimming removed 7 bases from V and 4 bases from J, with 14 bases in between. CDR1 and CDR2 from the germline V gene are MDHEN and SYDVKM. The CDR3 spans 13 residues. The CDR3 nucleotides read TGTGCCAGCAATCGGATCAGGGGATACGAGCAGTACTTC. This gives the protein CASNRIRGYEQYF.

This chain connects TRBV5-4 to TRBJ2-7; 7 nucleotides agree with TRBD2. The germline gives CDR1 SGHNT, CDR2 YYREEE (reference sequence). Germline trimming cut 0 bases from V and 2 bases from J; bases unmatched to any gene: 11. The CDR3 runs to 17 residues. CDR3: CASSLAVQASGAYEQYF. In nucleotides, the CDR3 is TGTGCCAGCAGCTTGGCCGTTCAAGCTAGCGGTGCCTACGAGCAGTACTTC.

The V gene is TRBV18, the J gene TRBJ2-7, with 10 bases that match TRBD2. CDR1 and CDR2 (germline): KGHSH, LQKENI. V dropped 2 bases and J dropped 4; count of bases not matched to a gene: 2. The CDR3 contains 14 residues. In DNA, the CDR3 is TGTGCCAGCTCACCAAGCGGGAGGGTTTACGAGCAGTACTTC. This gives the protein CASSPSGRVYEQYF.

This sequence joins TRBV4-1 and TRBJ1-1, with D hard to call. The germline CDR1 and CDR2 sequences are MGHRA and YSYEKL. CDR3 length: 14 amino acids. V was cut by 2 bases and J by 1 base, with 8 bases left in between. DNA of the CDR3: TGCGCCAGCAGCCAACCGGTCGGGAACACTGAAGCTTTCTTT. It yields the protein CASSQPVGNTEAFF.

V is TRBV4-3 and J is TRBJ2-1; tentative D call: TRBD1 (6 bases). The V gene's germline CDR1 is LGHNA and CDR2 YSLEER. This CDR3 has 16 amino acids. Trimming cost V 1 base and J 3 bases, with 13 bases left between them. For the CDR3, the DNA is TGCGCCAGCAGCCAAGGCCAGGACAGTTACTACAATGAGCAGTTCTTC. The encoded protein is CASSQGQDSYYNEQFF.

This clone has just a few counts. The CDR3, as DNA: TGTGCCAGCAGCCAACAGGGATCCACCGGGGAGCTGTTTTTT. It yields the protein CASSQQGSTGELFF. This chain joins TRBV5-4 and TRBJ2-2; TRBD1 might be the D (6 bases). Germline-derived CDR1 and CDR2 are SGHNT and YYREEE (reference sequence). The CDR3 sequence is 14 residues long. Trimming stripped 4 bases from V and 4 bases from J, with 11 bases between.

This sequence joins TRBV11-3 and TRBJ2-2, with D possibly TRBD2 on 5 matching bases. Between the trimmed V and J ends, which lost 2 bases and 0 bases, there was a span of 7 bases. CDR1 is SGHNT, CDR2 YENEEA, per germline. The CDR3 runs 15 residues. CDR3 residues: CASSLSGANTGELFF. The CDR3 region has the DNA TGTGCCAGCAGCTTAAGCGGAGCGAACACCGGGGAGCTGTTTTTT.

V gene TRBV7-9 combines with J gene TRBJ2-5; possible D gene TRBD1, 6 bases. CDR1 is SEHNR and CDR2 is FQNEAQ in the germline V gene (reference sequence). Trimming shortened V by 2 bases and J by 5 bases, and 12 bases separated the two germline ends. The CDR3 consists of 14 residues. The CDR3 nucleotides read TGTGCCAGCAGCTTATTGGACAGTCGGGAGACCCAGTACTTC. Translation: CASSLLDSRETQYF.

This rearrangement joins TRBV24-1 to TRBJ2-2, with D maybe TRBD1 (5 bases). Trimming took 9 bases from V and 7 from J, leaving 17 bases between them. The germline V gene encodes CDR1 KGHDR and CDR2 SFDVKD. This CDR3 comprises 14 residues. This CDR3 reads CATGKLGDHGELFF. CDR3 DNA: TGTGCCACCGGGAAGTTAGGGGATCACGGGGAGCTGTTTTTT.